This T cell receptor beta chain was observed in a study of blood T cell repertoires in COVID-19. Data came from immunoSEQ multiplex PCR; TCRdb stores just in-frame clones and leaves some out. The sample yields hundreds of thousands of clones, nearly 90% seen once. This CDR3 has 14 residues. With 7 bases clipped from V and 9 bases from J, the junction kept 9 bases outside the gene matches. Germline CDR1 is SGHDT and CDR2 is YYEEEE. This chain joins TRBV5-6 and TRBJ1-6, with 8 bases fitting TRBD1. The source is a man between 18 and 29 years old with active or convalescent COVID-19. Sequenced input: peripheral blood. The CDR3 here is CASRIQGDSSPLHF. DNA of the CDR3: TGTGCCAGCCGAATACAGGGGGACAGTTCACCCCTCCACTTT.